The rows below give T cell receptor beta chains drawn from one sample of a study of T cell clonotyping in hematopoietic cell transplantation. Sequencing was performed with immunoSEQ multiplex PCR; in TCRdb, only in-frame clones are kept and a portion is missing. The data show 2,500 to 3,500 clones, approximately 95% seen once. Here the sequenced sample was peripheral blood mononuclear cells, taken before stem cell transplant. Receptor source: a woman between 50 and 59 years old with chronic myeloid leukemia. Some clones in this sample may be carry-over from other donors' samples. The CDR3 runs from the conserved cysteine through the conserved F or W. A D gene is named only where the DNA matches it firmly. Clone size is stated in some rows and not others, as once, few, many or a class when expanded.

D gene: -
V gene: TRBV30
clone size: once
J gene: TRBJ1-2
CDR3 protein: CAWSVERVRTAKDGYTF
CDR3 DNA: TGTGCCTGGAGTGTTGAGAGGGTACGAACAGCCAAGGATGGCTACACCTTC

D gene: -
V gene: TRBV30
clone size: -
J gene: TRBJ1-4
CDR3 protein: CAWTQDATNEKLFF
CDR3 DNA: TGTGCCTGGACCCAGGATGCAACTAATGAAAAACTGTTTTTT

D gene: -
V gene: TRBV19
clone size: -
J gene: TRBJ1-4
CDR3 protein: CASSMGRSNEKLFF
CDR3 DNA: TGTGCCAGTAGTATGGGCAGGTCAAATGAAAAACTGTTTTTT

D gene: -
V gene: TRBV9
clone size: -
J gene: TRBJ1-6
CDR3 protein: CASSDDRFFNSPLHF
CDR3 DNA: TGTGCCAGCAGCGACGACAGGTTCTTTAATTCACCCCTCCACTTT

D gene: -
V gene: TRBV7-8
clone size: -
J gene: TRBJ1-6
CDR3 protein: CASSVSSPGPDSPLHF
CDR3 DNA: TGTGCCAGCAGCGTTAGCAGTCCAGGGCCAGATTCACCCCTCCACTTT

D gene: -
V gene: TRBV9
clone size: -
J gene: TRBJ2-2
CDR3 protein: CASSVRRERANTGELFF
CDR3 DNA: TGTGCCAGCAGCGTAAGGAGGGAAAGGGCGAACACCGGGGAGCTGTTTTTT

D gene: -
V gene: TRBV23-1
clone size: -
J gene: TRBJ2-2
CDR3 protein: CASSHGHKANTGELFF
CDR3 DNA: TGCGCCAGCAGTCACGGCCACAAAGCGAACACCGGGGAGCTGTTTTTT

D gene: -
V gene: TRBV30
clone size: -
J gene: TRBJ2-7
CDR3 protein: CAWGGYTYEQYF
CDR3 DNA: TGTGCCTGGGGCGGCTATACCTACGAGCAGTACTTC

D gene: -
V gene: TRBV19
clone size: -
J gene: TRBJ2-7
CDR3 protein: CASSIEGNRVGYEQYF
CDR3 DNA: TGTGCCAGTAGTATTGAGGGGAACAGGGTAGGCTACGAGCAGTACTTC

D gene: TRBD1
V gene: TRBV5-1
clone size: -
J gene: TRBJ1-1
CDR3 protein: CASSLATGGRGIEAFF
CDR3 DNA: TGCGCCAGCAGCTTGGCCACAGGGGGTAGAGGGATTGAAGCTTTCTTT

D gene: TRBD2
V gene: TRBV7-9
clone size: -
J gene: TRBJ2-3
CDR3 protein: CASSLQASGSTDTQYF
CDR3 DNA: TGTGCCAGCAGCTTACAGGCTAGCGGGAGTACAGATACGCAGTATTTT

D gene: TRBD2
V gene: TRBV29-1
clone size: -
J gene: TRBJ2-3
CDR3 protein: CSVGASGSDTQYF
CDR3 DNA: TGCAGCGTTGGGGCTAGCGGGAGCGATACGCAGTATTTT

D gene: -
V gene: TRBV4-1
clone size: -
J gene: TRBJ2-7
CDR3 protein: CASSPGLGSSYEQYF
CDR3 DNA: TGCGCCAGCAGCCCCGGACTGGGGAGCTCCTACGAGCAGTACTTC

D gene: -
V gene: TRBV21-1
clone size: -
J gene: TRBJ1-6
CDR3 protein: CASSPPGVGRYNSPLHF
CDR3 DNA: TGTGCCAGCAGCCCCCCGGGAGTAGGGAGGTATAATTCACCCCTCCACTTT

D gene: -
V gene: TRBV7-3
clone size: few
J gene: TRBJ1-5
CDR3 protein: CASSLIQGQPQHF
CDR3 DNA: TGTGCCAGCAGCTTAATTCAGGGTCAGCCCCAGCATTTT

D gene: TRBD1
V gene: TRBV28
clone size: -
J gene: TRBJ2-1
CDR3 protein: CATSEYGQGTDEQFF
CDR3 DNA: TGTGCCACATCGGAGTACGGACAGGGGACAGATGAGCAGTTCTTC

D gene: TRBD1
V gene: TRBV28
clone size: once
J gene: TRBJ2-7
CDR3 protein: CASSFVRERDSYEQYF
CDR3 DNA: TGTGCCAGCAGTTTTGTGAGGGAACGGGACAGCTACGAGCAGTACTTC

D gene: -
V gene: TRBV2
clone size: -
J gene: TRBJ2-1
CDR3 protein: CASGGSSYNEQFF
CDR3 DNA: TGTGCCAGCGGGGGTAGCTCCTACAATGAGCAGTTCTTC

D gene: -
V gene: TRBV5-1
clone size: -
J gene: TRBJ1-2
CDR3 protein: CASSLGYSYGYTF
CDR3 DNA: TGCGCCAGCAGCTTGGGGTATAGCTATGGCTACACCTTC

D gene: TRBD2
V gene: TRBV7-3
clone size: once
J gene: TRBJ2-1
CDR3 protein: CASSFSGREYNEQFF
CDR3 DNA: TGTGCCAGCAGCTTTAGCGGGAGGGAGTACAATGAGCAGTTCTTC

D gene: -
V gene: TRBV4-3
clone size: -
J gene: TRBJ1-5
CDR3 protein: CASSQDRRTGQPQHF
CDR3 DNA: TGCGCCAGCAGCCAAGATCGAAGGACCGGACAGCCCCAGCATTTT

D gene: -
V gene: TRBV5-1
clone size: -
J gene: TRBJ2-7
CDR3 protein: CASSFAGYEQYF
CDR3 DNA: TGCGCCAGCAGCTTTGCAGGTTACGAGCAGTACTTC

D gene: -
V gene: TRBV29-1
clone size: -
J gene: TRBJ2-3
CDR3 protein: CSVEDRKDTQYF
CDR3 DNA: TGCAGCGTTGAAGATCGAAAAGATACGCAGTATTTT

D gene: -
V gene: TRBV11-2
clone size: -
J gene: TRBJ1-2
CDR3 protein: CASSLNRAPPHYGYTF
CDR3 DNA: TGTGCCAGCAGCTTGAACAGGGCCCCTCCTCACTATGGCTACACCTTC

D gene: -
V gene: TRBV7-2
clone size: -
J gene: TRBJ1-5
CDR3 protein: CASSFPNQPQHF
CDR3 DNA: TGTGCCAGCAGCTTCCCCAATCAGCCCCAGCATTTT

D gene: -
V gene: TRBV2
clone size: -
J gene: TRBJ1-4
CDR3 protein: CANHREGGGEKLFF
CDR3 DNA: TGTGCCAACCACCGAGAGGGTGGCGGTGAAAAACTGTTTTTT

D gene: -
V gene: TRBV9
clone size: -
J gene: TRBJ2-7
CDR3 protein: CASSVAPHLHEQYF
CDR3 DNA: TGTGCCAGCAGCGTAGCACCCCACCTGCACGAGCAGTACTTC

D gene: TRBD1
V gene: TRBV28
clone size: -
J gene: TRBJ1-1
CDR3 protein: CASRPYRDRLMNTEAFF
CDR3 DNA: TGTGCCAGCAGACCTTACCGGGACAGACTCATGAACACTGAAGCTTTCTTT

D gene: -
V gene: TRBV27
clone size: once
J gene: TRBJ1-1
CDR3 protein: CASMAQPGADTEAFF
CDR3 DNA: TGTGCCAGCATGGCTCAGCCCGGGGCGGACACTGAAGCTTTCTTT